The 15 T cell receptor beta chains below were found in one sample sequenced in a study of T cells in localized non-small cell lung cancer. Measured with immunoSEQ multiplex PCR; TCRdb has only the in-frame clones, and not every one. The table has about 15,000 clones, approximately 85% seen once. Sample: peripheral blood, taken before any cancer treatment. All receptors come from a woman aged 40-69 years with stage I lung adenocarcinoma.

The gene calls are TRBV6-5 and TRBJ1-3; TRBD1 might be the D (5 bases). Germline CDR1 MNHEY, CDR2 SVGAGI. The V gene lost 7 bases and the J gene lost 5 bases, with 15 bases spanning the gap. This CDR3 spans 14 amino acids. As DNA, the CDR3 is TGTGCCAGCATTGACAGTACAGCGAGAAACACCATATATTTT. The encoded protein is CASIDSTARNTIYF.

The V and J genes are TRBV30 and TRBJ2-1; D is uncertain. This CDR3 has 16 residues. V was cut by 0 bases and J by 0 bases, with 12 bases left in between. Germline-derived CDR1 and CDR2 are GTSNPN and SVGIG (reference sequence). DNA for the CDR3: TGTGCCTGGAGTGTTAGGCAGCCTAGCTCCTACAATGAGCAGTTCTTC. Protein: CAWSVRQPSSYNEQFF. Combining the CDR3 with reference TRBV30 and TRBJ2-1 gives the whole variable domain SQTIHQWPATLVQPVGSPLSLECTVEGTSNPNLYWYRQAAGRGLQLLFYSVGIGQISSEVPQNLSASRPQDRQFILSSKKLLLSDSGFYLCAWSVRQPSSYNEQFFGPGTRLTVL.

The CDR3 spells CATSGGWGNAQETQYF. The CDR3 bases are TGTGCCACCAGCGGGGGGTGGGGTAACGCTCAAGAGACCCAGTACTTC. The rearrangement uses TRBV15 and TRBJ2-5; D perhaps matches TRBD2 (6 bases). The CDR3 is made up of 16 amino acids. From germline, CDR1 is LNHNV and CDR2 YYDKDF (reference sequence). V shed 5 bases and J shed 2 bases, with 18 bases lying between them.

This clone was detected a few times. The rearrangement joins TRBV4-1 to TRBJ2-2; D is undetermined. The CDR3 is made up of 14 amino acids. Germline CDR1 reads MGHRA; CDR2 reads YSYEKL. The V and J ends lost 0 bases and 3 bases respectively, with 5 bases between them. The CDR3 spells CASSQEGYTGELFF. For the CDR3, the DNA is TGCGCCAGCAGCCAAGAAGGCTACACCGGGGAGCTGTTTTTT.

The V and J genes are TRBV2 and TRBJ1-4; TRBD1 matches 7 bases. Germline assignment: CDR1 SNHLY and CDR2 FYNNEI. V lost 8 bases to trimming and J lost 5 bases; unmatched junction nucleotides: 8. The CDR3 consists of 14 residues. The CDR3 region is CASGRQGFNEKLFF. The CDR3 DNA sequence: TGTGCCAGCGGACGACAGGGCTTCAATGAAAAACTGTTTTTT.

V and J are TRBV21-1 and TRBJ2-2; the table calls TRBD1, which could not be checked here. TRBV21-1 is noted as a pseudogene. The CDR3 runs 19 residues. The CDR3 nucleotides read TGTGCCAGCACCATCAAAGGGGGCGGAATTGGTTCGAACACCGGGGAGCTGTTTTTT. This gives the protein CASTIKGGGIGSNTGELFF.

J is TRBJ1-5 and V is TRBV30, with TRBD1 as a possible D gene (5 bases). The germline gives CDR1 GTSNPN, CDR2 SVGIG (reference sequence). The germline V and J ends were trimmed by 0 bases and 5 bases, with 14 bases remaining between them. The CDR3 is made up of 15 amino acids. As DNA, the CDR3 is TGTGCCTGGAGTGTGGACGGGGCGGCATATCAGCCCCAGCATTTT. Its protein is CAWSVDGAAYQPQHF.

The CDR3 protein is CASQEQGIRDTQYF. In nucleotides, the CDR3 is TGTGCCAGCCAGGAGCAGGGTATAAGAGATACGCAGTATTTT. This rearrangement joins TRBV19 to TRBJ2-3, with a tentative D call TRBD1 (5 bases). This CDR3 is built from 14 residues. Trimming pared 9 bases from V and 5 bases from J, leaving 18 bases between. Germline CDR1 and CDR2: LNHDA and SQIVND (reference sequence).

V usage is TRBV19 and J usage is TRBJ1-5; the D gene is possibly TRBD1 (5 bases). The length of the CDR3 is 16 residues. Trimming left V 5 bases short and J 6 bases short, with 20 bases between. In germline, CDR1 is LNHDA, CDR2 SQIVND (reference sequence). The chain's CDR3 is CASSGKPGSWGQPQHF. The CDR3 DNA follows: TGTGCCAGTAGTGGGAAACCAGGGTCGTGGGGTCAGCCCCAGCATTTT.

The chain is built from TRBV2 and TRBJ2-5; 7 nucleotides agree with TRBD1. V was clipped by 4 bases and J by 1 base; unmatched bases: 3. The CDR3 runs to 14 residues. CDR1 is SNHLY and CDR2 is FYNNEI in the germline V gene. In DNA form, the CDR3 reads TGTGCCAGCAGTGTACAGGGGCTCCAAGAGACCCAGTACTTC. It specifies CASSVQGLQETQYF.

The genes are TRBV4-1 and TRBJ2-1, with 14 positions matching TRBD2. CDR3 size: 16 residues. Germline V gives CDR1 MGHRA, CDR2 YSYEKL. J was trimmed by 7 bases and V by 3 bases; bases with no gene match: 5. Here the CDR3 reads CASSQTTSGGANEQFF. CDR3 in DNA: TGCGCCAGCAGCCAGACGACTAGCGGGGGGGCGAATGAGCAGTTCTTC.

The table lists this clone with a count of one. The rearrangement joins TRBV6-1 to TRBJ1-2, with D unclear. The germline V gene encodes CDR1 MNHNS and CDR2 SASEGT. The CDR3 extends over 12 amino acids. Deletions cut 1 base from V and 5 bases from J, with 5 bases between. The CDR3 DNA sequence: TGTGCCAGCAGTGAAGTCTCGTATGGCTACACCTTC. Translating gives CASSEVSYGYTF.

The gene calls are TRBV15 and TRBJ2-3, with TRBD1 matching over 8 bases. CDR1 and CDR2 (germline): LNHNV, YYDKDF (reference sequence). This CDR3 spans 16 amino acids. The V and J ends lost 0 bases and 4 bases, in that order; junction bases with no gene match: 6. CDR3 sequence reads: CATSREGQAVSDTQYF. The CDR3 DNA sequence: TGTGCCACCAGCAGAGAGGGACAGGCAGTTTCAGATACGCAGTATTTT.

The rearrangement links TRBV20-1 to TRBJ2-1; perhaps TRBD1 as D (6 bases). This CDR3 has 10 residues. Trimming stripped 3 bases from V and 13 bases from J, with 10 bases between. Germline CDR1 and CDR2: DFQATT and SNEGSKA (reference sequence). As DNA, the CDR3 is TGCAGTGCTAGTGGACAGTTTCAGTTCTTC. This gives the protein CSASGQFQFF.

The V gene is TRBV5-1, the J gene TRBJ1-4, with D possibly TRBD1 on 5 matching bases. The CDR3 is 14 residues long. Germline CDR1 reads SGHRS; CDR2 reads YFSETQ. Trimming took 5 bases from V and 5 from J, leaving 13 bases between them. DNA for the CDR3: TGCGCCAGCAGTCAAGGGGACTACAATGAAAAACTGTTTTTT. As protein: CASSQGDYNEKLFF.